Listed here are 17 T cell receptor beta chains from one sample, sequenced in a study of T cell responses to AZD1222 COVID-19 vaccine (dated by TCRdb to about 2021). The time point tag for this specimen amounts to: baseline before first vaccination. The library was obtained by the immunoSEQ multiplex PCR assay. The source is immuneACCESS, and TCRdb retained only in-frame sequences with V and J called. Part of the clones is not carried over; for the studies checked, unresolved V genes explain less than half of this, and the remainder is unexplained. The sample table holds more than 85,000 clones, of which about 90% were seen once. The top ten clones comprise 6.5% to 8.5% of the sample. This specimen consisted of peripheral blood, obtained on day 0 of AZD1222 vaccination. Receptors originate from an adult in good health.

This chain uses TRBV6-2 or TRBV6-3 with TRBJ1-5; D gene ambiguous. With 2 bases removed from V and 3 bases from J, the gap between germline ends came to 8 bases. This CDR3 region has 14 residues. Germline V lookup: CDR1 MNHEY, CDR2 SVGEGT. The CDR3 loop is CASSYRGTNQPQHF. Written as DNA, the CDR3 is TGTGCCAGCAGTTACCGGGGTACCAATCAGCCCCAGCATTTT.

The V and J genes are TRBV5-1 and TRBJ1-2; tentative D call: TRBD1 (5 bases). Trimming removed 0 bases from V and 5 bases from J, with 14 bases in between. CDR1 and CDR2 from the germline V gene are SGHRS and YFSETQ. CDR3 size: 15 residues. The CDR3, as DNA: TGCGCCAGCAGCTTGGAGGGGCCCCAGTCTTATGGCTACACCTTC. This translates into CASSLEGPQSYGYTF.

The chain links TRBV19 to TRBJ1-5; 9 bases are shared with TRBD1. Germline trimming cut 7 bases from V and 0 bases from J; bases unmatched to any gene: 7. Germline lookup yields CDR1 LNHDA and CDR2 SQIVND (reference sequence). CDR3 length: 16 residues. CDR3 DNA: TGTGCCAGTACCCCACAGGGGGCCCTTAGCAATCAGCCCCAGCATTTT. Translation gives CASTPQGALSNQPQHF.

The J gene is TRBJ2-5, the V gene TRBV19; D gene ambiguous. CDR1 and CDR2 from the germline V gene are LNHDA and SQIVND (reference sequence). V shed 5 bases and J shed 2 bases, with 9 bases lying between them. CDR3 length: 13 amino acids. The CDR3 spells CASSGIFQETQYF. CDR3 sequence (DNA): TGTGCCAGTAGTGGGATATTTCAAGAGACCCAGTACTTC.

This clone was detected only a few times. The V call is TRBV5-5, the J call TRBJ2-7, with TRBD1 identical over 7 bases. The CDR3 length is 15 residues. V gave up 3 bases and J gave up 2 bases; unmatched junction bases: 8. Germline V gives CDR1 SGHKS, CDR2 YYEKEE (reference sequence). DNA for the CDR3: TGTGCCAGCAGCTACCGGGACAGCCGTGCCTACGAGCAGTACTTC. As protein: CASSYRDSRAYEQYF.

The chain recombines TRBV27 with TRBJ2-3; D call uncertain. CDR3 length equals 15 residues. From germline, CDR1 is MNHEY and CDR2 SMNVEV (reference sequence). V was trimmed by 4 bases and J by 0 bases, leaving 11 bases between them. This CDR3 is CASSSTTASTDTQYF. CDR3 bases: TGTGCCAGCAGTTCCACGACTGCTAGCACAGATACGCAGTATTTT.

In nucleotides, the CDR3 is TGCGCCAGCAGCCAAGATCGCCACTATGGCTACACCTTC. Protein sequence: CASSQDRHYGYTF. The chain links TRBV4-1 to TRBJ1-2; D unclear. Trimming took 0 bases from V and 3 from J, leaving 5 bases between them. The germline V gene has CDR1 MGHRA and CDR2 YSYEKL. The CDR3 loop spans 13 amino acids.

The chain links TRBV7-2 to TRBJ2-3, with D perhaps matching TRBD2 (7 bases). This CDR3 is 14 amino acids long. Per germline, CDR1 SGHTA and CDR2 FQGNSA. V was cut by 6 bases and J by 4 bases, with 14 bases left in between. The CDR3 protein is CASSRGEGADTQYF. CDR3 in DNA: TGTGCCAGCAGTCGAGGGGAGGGGGCAGATACGCAGTATTTT.

The chain recombines TRBV24-1 with TRBJ2-1; no clear D gene. CDR3 length: 11 residues. Germline values: CDR1 KGHDR, CDR2 SFDVKD. Between the trimmed V and J ends, which lost 2 bases and 15 bases, there was a span of 10 bases. The CDR3 bases are TGTGCCACCAGTGATTGGGGTCGTTGGTTCTTC. Its protein is CATSDWGRWFF.

The rearrangement uses TRBV2 and TRBJ1-3; D is unclear. V was trimmed by 4 bases and J by 0 bases, leaving 4 bases between them. The CDR3 is 13 residues long. In germline, CDR1 is SNHLY, CDR2 FYNNEI. The CDR3 reads CASSAASGNTIYF. The CDR3 DNA reads TGTGCCAGCAGTGCCGCCTCTGGAAACACCATATATTTT.

The chain combines TRBV2 with TRBJ2-7, with D tentatively TRBD1 or TRBD2 (5 bases each). The CDR3 consists of 15 residues. Deletions cut 7 bases from V and 6 bases from J, with 22 bases between. The germline CDR1 and CDR2 sequences are SNHLY and FYNNEI. CDR3 sequence reads: CASTQSGPYTGEQYF. In nucleotides, the CDR3 is TGTGCCAGCACCCAGTCGGGGCCTTATACGGGCGAGCAGTACTTC.

CDR3 coding DNA: TGTGCCAGCAGTACAGGGGGAAGGAACTATGGCTACACCTTC. Translating it yields CASSTGGRNYGYTF. The rearrangement uses TRBV28 and TRBJ1-2, with 8 nucleotides matching TRBD1. Per the germline V gene, CDR1 is MDHEN and CDR2 is SYDVKM. V was pared by 5 bases and J by 2 bases, with 4 bases of the junction left unmatched. The CDR3 covers 14 residues.

This clone was found once. The chain couples TRBV12-3 or TRBV12-4 to TRBJ2-1; D assignment may be TRBD1 or TRBD2 (6 bases each). This CDR3 is built from 12 residues. Trimming shortened V by 7 bases and J by 6 bases, and 10 bases separated the two germline ends. The CDR3 reads CASTGGGNEQFF. The CDR3 DNA reads as TGTGCCAGCACCGGAGGGGGCAATGAGCAGTTCTTC.

This clone has more than one count but fewer than ten. V and J are TRBV20-1 and TRBJ1-2; no reliable D call. CDR3 length: 15 amino acids. The V end lost 3 bases, the J end lost 2 bases, and 16 bases lay between the germline ends. In germline, CDR1 is DFQATT, CDR2 SNEGSKA (reference sequence). As DNA, the CDR3 is TGCAGTGCTAGTCCCGGACCCACCCCAAACTATGGCTACACCTTC. It encodes CSASPGPTPNYGYTF.

The chain combines TRBV28 with TRBJ1-1; no firm D call. Germline CDR1 MDHEN, CDR2 SYDVKM. Trimming took off 4 bases at V and 1 base at J, with 10 bases between the two ends. The CDR3 has 14 residues. CDR3 residues: CASSSVGGNTEAFF. The CDR3 DNA reads as TGTGCCAGCAGTTCCGTCGGCGGGAACACTGAAGCTTTCTTT.

The rearrangement joins TRBV19 to TRBJ1-5, with D possibly being TRBD1 (6 bases). V lost 5 bases, J lost 7 bases, and 18 bases lay in between. This CDR3 has 15 amino acids. CDR1 and CDR2 from the germline V gene are LNHDA and SQIVND (reference sequence). CDR3 protein: CASSSQVRGGQPQHF. CDR3 coding DNA: TGTGCCAGTAGTTCACAGGTCCGCGGGGGCCAGCCCCAGCATTTT.

V usage is TRBV6-5 and J usage is TRBJ1-4; 9 bases align to TRBD1. The germline V gene encodes CDR1 MNHEY and CDR2 SVGAGI. This CDR3 is built from 16 residues. The V and J ends lost 0 bases and 8 bases, in that order; junction bases with no gene match: 7. CDR3 DNA sequence: TGTGCCAGCAGTTACTCGAGGGTGACAGGGGGGGAAAAACTGTTTTTT. Its translation: CASSYSRVTGGEKLFF.